What follows describes a single TCR beta chain. This record comes from a study of T-cell memory formation after mild COVID-19. Study background: TCR clusters were mostly donor specific.

MiXCR, run by TCRdb on the 5' RACE reads, gives a single entry per CDR3 protein. The sample holds hundreds of thousands of distinct CDR3 sequences; around 21% are singletons and the top ten take around 13%. This CDR3 spans 15 amino acids. The V gene end was trimmed by 6 bases and the J gene end by 6 bases; junction bases not matched to a gene: 11. The chain joins TRBV12-3 or TRBV12-4 to TRBJ1-2; 9 positions match TRBD1. The sequence was collected from an adult woman who had mild COVID-19 (a few samples of this study predate the infection). Cell type and time point are not known. The sample comprised PBMCs or a T cell subset sorted from them (not recorded which). CDR3 sequence reads: CASSPTGGLGNGYTF. CDR3 DNA: TGTGCCAGCAGCCCGACAGGGGGTTTGGGCAATGGCTACACCTTC.